The sequence of this TCR beta chain was determined in a study of radiotherapy plus CTLA-4 blockade in lung cancer. Profiling relied on immunoSEQ multiplex PCR, and the TCRdb table lists in-frame clones only, not all of them. The sample consists of 35,000 to 40,000 clones, 80% to 90% of them appearing once. CDR1 SGDLS and CDR2 YYNGEE come from the germline V gene. With 3 bases clipped from V and 5 bases from J, the junction kept 5 bases outside the gene matches. This CDR3 comprises 14 residues. Treatment of patients with chemo-refractory metastatic non-small-cell lung cancer consisted of focal radiation plus CTLA-4 blockade with ipilimumab. This clone was observed once.

This receptor was identified in a human donor with non-small cell lung cancer whose response to radiotherapy plus ipilimumab could not be evaluated. The chain has TRBV9 and TRBJ1-2, with 9 bases aligning to TRBD1. This specimen was peripheral blood, taken from a patient treated with radiotherapy plus ipilimumab. The CDR3 DNA reads as TGTGCCAGCAGCGAGACAGGGGGATTTTATGGCTACACCTTC. Translation gives CASSETGGFYGYTF. Full variable domain (rest looked up from reference TRBV9 and TRBJ1-2): DSGVTQTPKHLITATGQRVTLRCSPRSGDLSVYWYQQSLDQGLQFLIQYYNGEERAKGNILERFSAQQFPDLHSELNLSSLELGDSALYFCASSETGGFYGYTFGSGTRLTVV.